This passage covers 28 T cell receptor beta chains from one sample sequenced in a study of metastatic and nonmetastatic thyroid tumors. Thyroid surgery was performed in patients who had received no treatment beforehand. TCRdb reassembled clones from the PCR reads with MiXCR. The sample records about 27,000 clones, roughly 15% being singletons. Sequenced sample: blood. The receptors come from a male donor with papillary thyroid cancer or a benign thyroid nodule (not recorded which). Some clones in this sample may be carry-over from other donors' samples.

This clone was seen repeatedly, ten times or more. V and J are TRBV27 and TRBJ2-7; D gene uncertain. The CDR3 length is 14 residues. Trimming took off 4 bases at V and 0 bases at J, with 10 bases between the two ends. Germline V gene sequence: CDR1 MNHEY, CDR2 SMNVEV (reference sequence). The CDR3 nucleotides are TGTGCCAGCAGTTCTCCAGGATTCTCCTACGAGCAGTACTTC. Its protein is CASSSPGFSYEQYF.

Sample share makes this clone medium-sized. V and J are TRBV6-5 and TRBJ2-7; TRBD2 is a possible D gene (6 bases). This CDR3 is 19 amino acids long. Germline CDR1 and CDR2: MNHEY and SVGAGI. The ends were cut back, 0 bases at V and 3 bases at J, with 24 bases in the middle. CDR3 coding DNA: TGTGCCAGCAGTTACTCGATCGTGGTTCCCGGGGGACGGAACTACGAGCAGTACTTC. Its protein is CASSYSIVVPGGRNYEQYF.

In its sample, this clone is medium-sized. V usage is TRBV28 and J usage is TRBJ2-7; D remains unclear. Germline assignment: CDR1 MDHEN and CDR2 SYDVKM. This CDR3 region has 13 residues. V lost 5 bases and J 2 bases, leaving 10 bases between the germline ends. CDR3 DNA: TGTGCCAGCAGTCCCTTCCCTCCCTACGAGCAGTACTTC. It codes for CASSPFPPYEQYF.

This clone was picked up many times. V and J are TRBV25-1 and TRBJ1-6; D may be TRBD1 (5 bases). Germline assignment: CDR1 MGHDK and CDR2 SYGVNS. The CDR3 runs 12 residues. Trimming pared 3 bases from V and 9 bases from J, leaving 6 bases between. CDR3 bases: TGTGCCAGCAGTGACGGGGGTTCACCCCTCCACTTT. Its translation: CASSDGGSPLHF.

This chain links TRBV7-8 with TRBJ1-1; D remains unclear. There are 14 residues in the CDR3. Germline V gives CDR1 SGHVS, CDR2 FQNEAQ. V gave up 5 bases and J gave up 4 bases, with 14 bases separating them. CDR3: CASSHQTLSTEAFF. The CDR3 DNA sequence: TGTGCCAGCAGCCACCAGACCTTGAGCACTGAAGCTTTCTTT. Full variable domain (remainder filled in from reference TRBV7-8 and TRBJ1-1): GAGVSQSPRYKVAKRGQDVALRCDPISGHVSLFWYQQALGQGPEFLTYFQNEAQLDKSGLPSDRFFAERPEGSVSTLKIQRTQQEDSAVYLCASSHQTLSTEAFFGQGTRLTVV.

The chain couples TRBV2 to TRBJ1-2, with D perhaps TRBD1 (5 bases). Trimming removed 7 bases from V and 6 bases from J, with 15 bases in between. Germline lookup yields CDR1 SNHLY and CDR2 FYNNEI. This CDR3 comprises 13 residues. The CDR3 loop reads CASNRGTVHGYTF. The CDR3 region has the DNA TGTGCCAGCAATAGAGGGACGGTTCATGGCTACACCTTC.

In its sample, this clone was seen many times. The chain recombines TRBV19 with TRBJ1-2; D may be TRBD1 (5 bases). Trimming removed 5 bases from V and 8 bases from J, with 12 bases in between. Germline CDR1 is LNHDA and CDR2 is SQIVND (reference sequence). This CDR3 has 12 amino acids. The CDR3 nucleotides read TGTGCCAGTAGTCCAATTACAGGCGGCTACACCTTC. This encodes CASSPITGGYTF.

In its sample, this clone is medium-sized (0.01 to 0.1%). The chain links TRBV12-3 or TRBV12-4 to TRBJ2-1, with 10 bases lining up with TRBD1. The CDR3 length is 13 residues. The V gene end was trimmed by 6 bases and the J gene end by 9 bases; junction bases not matched to a gene: 5. CDR3 in amino acids: CASSLTGGTEQFF. The CDR3 DNA is TGTGCCAGCAGCCTGACAGGGGGCACTGAGCAGTTCTTC.

In this sample, this clone turned up many times. The chain carries TRBV7-6 and TRBJ1-1, with D uncertain. V dropped 5 bases and J dropped 0 bases, with 7 bases sitting between them. In germline, CDR1 is SGHVS, CDR2 FNYEAQ. This CDR3 contains 13 residues. DNA of the CDR3: TGTGCCAGCAGCCAGAACTTGAACACTGAAGCTTTCTTT. Protein: CASSQNLNTEAFF.

The sample holds many counts of this clone. The genes are TRBV18 and TRBJ1-5, with 8 bases that match TRBD1. The germline gives CDR1 KGHSH, CDR2 LQKENI. The CDR3 runs to 14 residues. V lost 4 bases, J lost 4 bases, and 3 bases stayed unmatched. In DNA form, the CDR3 reads TGTGCCAGCTCACTTAACAGGGGGAATCAGCCCCAGCATTTT. It is translated as CASSLNRGNQPQHF.

There are many counts of this clone. V usage is TRBV5-1 and J usage is TRBJ2-7; weak D call: TRBD1 (6 bases). Germline V gene data show CDR1 as SGHRS and CDR2 as YFSETQ. The CDR3 length is 13 residues. Between the trimmed V and J ends, which lost 2 bases and 3 bases, there was a span of 9 bases. The CDR3 DNA is TGCGCCAGCAGCTTCGGGACACTCTACGAGCAGTACTTC. It specifies CASSFGTLYEQYF.

Comments on this clone: Relative to the germline gene, one junction end is altered; a read error may explain this. The CDR3 nucleotides read TGTGTCAGCATGGTTCGACAGAGCTCCTACGAGCAGTACTTC. Protein: CVSMVRQSSYEQYF. This sequence joins TRBV6-1 and TRBJ2-7; perhaps TRBD1 as D (5 bases). Germline lookup yields CDR1 MNHNS and CDR2 SASEGT. The CDR3 totals 14 residues.

This clone was detected a few times. The chain joins TRBV6-1 to TRBJ1-2; unclear D gene. This CDR3 contains 16 residues. V lost 4 bases and J lost 1, with 16 bases in between. Germline V gene sequence: CDR1 MNHNS, CDR2 SASEGT. CDR3 sequence (DNA): TGTGCCAGCAGTGTCCGGGGAGAATTTGGTAACTATGGCTACACCTTC. This gives the protein CASSVRGEFGNYGYTF.

This clone was seen ten or more times. The V and J genes are TRBV6-5 and TRBJ1-4; D is perhaps TRBD1 (5 bases). Trimming shortened V by 0 bases and J by 2 bases, and 7 bases separated the two germline ends. The CDR3 totals 15 residues. Looked up from germline, CDR1 is MNHEY and CDR2 is SVGAGI. This CDR3 reads CASSYSGETNEKLFF. CDR3 nucleotide sequence: TGTGCCAGCAGTTACTCAGGGGAGACTAATGAAAAACTGTTTTTT.

This clone was observed at least ten times. This sequence joins TRBV29-1 and TRBJ1-5; no definite D call. Trimming removed 4 bases from V and 4 bases from J, with 8 bases in between. This CDR3 spans 12 amino acids. CDR1 SQVTM and CDR2 ANQGSEA come from the germline V gene. The CDR3 nucleotides are TGCAGCGTTGGGGAGGGAAATCAGCCCCAGCATTTT. Encoded protein: CSVGEGNQPQHF.

This clone was seen at least ten times. This chain connects TRBV12-3 or TRBV12-4 to TRBJ1-1; no reliable D call. Deletions cut 2 bases from V and 2 bases from J, with 6 bases between. This CDR3 has 13 amino acids. The CDR3 nucleotides are TGTGCCAGCAGTTTATATGGCAACACTGAAGCTTTCTTT. This sequence encodes CASSLYGNTEAFF.

This chain uses TRBV7-3 with TRBJ2-5; the match to TRBD1 covers 8 bases. There are 14 residues in the CDR3. Germline lookup yields CDR1 SGHTA and CDR2 FQGTGA. V was pared by 5 bases and J by 5 bases, with 7 bases of the junction left unmatched. The CDR3 DNA follows: TGTGCCAGCAGCCCAGACAGGGGCCGGGAGACCCAGTACTTC. Protein sequence: CASSPDRGRETQYF. Looking up the rest from reference TRBV7-3 and TRBJ2-5 gives the full variable domain: GAGVSQTPSNKVTEKGKYVELRCDPISGHTALYWYRQSLGQGPEFLIYFQGTGAADDSGLPNDRFFAVRPEGSVSTLKIQRTERGDSAVYLCASSPDRGRETQYFGPGTRLLVL.

This clone was picked up many times. V usage is TRBV19 and J usage is TRBJ2-5, with 9 bases lining up with TRBD2. CDR1 and CDR2 from the germline V gene are LNHDA and SQIVND (reference sequence). Germline trimming cut 5 bases from V and 5 bases from J; bases unmatched to any gene: 6. The CDR3 consists of 14 residues. CDR3: CASSGREGRETQYF. The CDR3 bases are TGTGCCAGTAGTGGGCGGGAGGGCCGCGAGACCCAGTACTTC.

This clone was observed a handful of times. V usage is TRBV6-1 and J usage is TRBJ2-7; 7 positions match TRBD2. Per the germline V gene, CDR1 is MNHNS and CDR2 is SASEGT. The ends lost 6 bases at V and 4 bases at J; junction bases unmatched: 9. The CDR3 sequence is 14 residues long. The CDR3 loop is CASSAGLDRYEQYF. The CDR3 DNA is TGTGCCAGCAGCGCAGGACTAGATAGATACGAGCAGTACTTC.

The chain links TRBV27 to TRBJ2-2, with a tentative D call TRBD1 (6 bases). There are 14 residues in the CDR3. Trimming left V 4 bases short and J 6 bases short, with 12 bases between. Germline lookup yields CDR1 MNHEY and CDR2 SMNVEV (reference sequence). This chain's CDR3 is CASSSSGDAGELFF. As DNA, the CDR3 is TGTGCCAGCAGTTCATCAGGGGACGCCGGGGAGCTGTTTTTT.

This clone appeared many times. In DNA form, the CDR3 reads TGTGCCAGCAGCCCCCAGGGAGCAGATACGCAGTATTTT. As protein: CASSPQGADTQYF. V gene TRBV9 combines with J gene TRBJ2-3, with D perhaps given as TRBD1 or TRBD2 (5 bases each). CDR1 is SGDLS, CDR2 YYNGEE, per germline. There are 13 residues in the CDR3. Deletions cut 4 bases from V and 4 bases from J, with 10 bases between.

V is TRBV12-3 or TRBV12-4 and J is TRBJ1-3; D is unclear. V lost 6 bases, J lost 4 bases, and 13 bases lay in between. The CDR3 has 14 amino acids. The CDR3, as DNA: TGTGCCAGCAGGATCGAGAGTTACGGAAACACCATATATTTT. Translating gives CASRIESYGNTIYF.

This chain connects TRBV19 to TRBJ2-5, with 8 bases identical to TRBD1. This CDR3 contains 14 residues. V gave up 5 bases and J gave up 2 bases; unmatched junction bases: 4. Germline lookup yields CDR1 LNHDA and CDR2 SQIVND (reference sequence). The CDR3 coding sequence is TGTGCCAGTAGTCTATACAGGGGGCAAGAGACCCAGTACTTC. Residues: CASSLYRGQETQYF. The full variable domain, in which reference TRBV19 and TRBJ2-5 provide the parts outside the CDR3, is DGGITQSPKYLFRKEGQNVTLSCEQNLNHDAMYWYRQDPGQGLRLIYYSQIVNDFQKGDIAEGYSVSREKKESFPLTVTSAQKNPTAFYLCASSLYRGQETQYFGPGTRLLVL.

About this clone: One end of the junction fails to match germline, which may point to a read error. The J gene is TRBJ2-7, the V gene TRBV5-1, with unresolved D. CDR1 SGHRS and CDR2 YFSETQ come from the germline V gene. The CDR3 runs to 13 residues. CDR3 nucleotides: TGCGCCAGCATTCAGAGACCCACCTACGATCAGTACTTC. It is translated as CASIQRPTYDQYF.

By proportion, this clone is medium-sized. J is TRBJ2-7 and V is TRBV6-1, with TRBD2 identical over 11 bases. Germline lookup yields CDR1 MNHNS and CDR2 SASEGT. J gave up 2 bases and V 7 bases, and 4 bases lay outside the gene matches. This CDR3 has 14 residues. CDR3 coding DNA: TGTGCCAGCAAAGGACTAGCGGGTCCCTACGAGCAGTACTTC. Protein sequence: CASKGLAGPYEQYF.

This clone is medium-sized within its sample. This sequence joins TRBV6-1 and TRBJ1-3, with D tentatively TRBD1 (6 bases). The CDR3 contains 13 residues. Germline assignment: CDR1 MNHNS and CDR2 SASEGT. Trimming cost V 8 bases and J 0 bases, with 8 bases left between them. CDR3 amino acids: CASGGHSGNTIYF. CDR3 sequence (DNA): TGTGCCAGCGGGGGCCACTCTGGAAACACCATATATTTT.

This clone occurred many times. The chain employs TRBV10-1 and TRBJ1-1, with TRBD1 matching over 11 bases. The germline CDR1 and CDR2 sequences are WNHNN and SYGVQD (reference sequence). V gave up 6 bases and J gave up 6 bases; unmatched junction bases: 3. The CDR3 loop spans 13 amino acids. CDR3 residues: CASSTGQGAEAFF. For the CDR3, the DNA is TGCGCCAGCAGCACGGGACAGGGGGCTGAAGCTTTCTTT.

This clone was recorded at least ten times. This chain connects TRBV5-1 to TRBJ1-4; D is undetermined. This CDR3 is 13 amino acids long. The germline V gene has CDR1 SGHRS and CDR2 YFSETQ. Trimming removed 4 bases from V and 8 bases from J, with 12 bases in between. CDR3 sequence: CASSLGTSEKLFF. In nucleotides, the CDR3 is TGCGCCAGCAGCCTCGGAACCTCGGAAAAACTGTTTTTT.